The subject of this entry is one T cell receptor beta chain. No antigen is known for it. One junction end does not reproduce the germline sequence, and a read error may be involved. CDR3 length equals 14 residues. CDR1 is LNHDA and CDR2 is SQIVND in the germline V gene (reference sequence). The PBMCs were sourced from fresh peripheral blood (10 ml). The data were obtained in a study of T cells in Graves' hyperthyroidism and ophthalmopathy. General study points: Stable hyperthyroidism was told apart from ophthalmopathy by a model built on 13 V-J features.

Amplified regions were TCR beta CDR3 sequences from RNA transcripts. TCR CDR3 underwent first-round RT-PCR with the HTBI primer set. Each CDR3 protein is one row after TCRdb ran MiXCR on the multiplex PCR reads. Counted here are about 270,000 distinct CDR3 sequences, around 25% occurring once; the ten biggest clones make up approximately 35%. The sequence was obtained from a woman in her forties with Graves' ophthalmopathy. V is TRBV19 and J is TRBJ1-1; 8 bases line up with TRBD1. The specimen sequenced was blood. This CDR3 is CASSRDRIDTEALF. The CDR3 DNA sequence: TGTGCCAGTAGTAGGGACAGGATCGACACTGAGGCTCTCTTT. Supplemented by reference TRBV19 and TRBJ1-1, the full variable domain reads DGGITQSPKYLFRKEGQNVTLSCEQNLNHDAMYWYRQDPGQGLRLIYYSQIVNDFQKGDIAEGYSVSREKKESFPLTVTSAQKNPTAFYLCASSRDRIDTEALFGQGTRLTVV.